This T cell receptor (beta chain) originates from a study of OX40 agonist ivuxolimab in advanced cancers. At the level of the study: Prior therapy, whether anti-PD-1, anti-PD-L1 or anti-CTLA-4, was allowed, and roughly 44% had some.

Trimming removed 3 bases at V and 3 bases at J, with 5 bases between. Looked up from germline, CDR1 is MDHEN and CDR2 is SYDVKM. This CDR3 is 12 amino acids long. This clone was seen a single time. Measured with immunoSEQ multiplex PCR; TCRdb has only the in-frame clones, and not every one. The sample consists of fewer than 85,000 clones, approximately 90% of them appearing once. The gene calls are TRBV28 and TRBJ1-1, with no clear D. This clonotype was sampled from an adult with an advanced solid tumor such as melanoma, head and neck, liver or kidney cancer. The sample consisted of CD4+ or CD8+ T cells sorted from blood, taken in a trial of the OX40 agonist ivuxolimab. The CDR3 sequence: CASSFPYTEAFF. DNA for the CDR3: TGTGCCAGCAGTTTCCCCTACACTGAAGCTTTCTTT.